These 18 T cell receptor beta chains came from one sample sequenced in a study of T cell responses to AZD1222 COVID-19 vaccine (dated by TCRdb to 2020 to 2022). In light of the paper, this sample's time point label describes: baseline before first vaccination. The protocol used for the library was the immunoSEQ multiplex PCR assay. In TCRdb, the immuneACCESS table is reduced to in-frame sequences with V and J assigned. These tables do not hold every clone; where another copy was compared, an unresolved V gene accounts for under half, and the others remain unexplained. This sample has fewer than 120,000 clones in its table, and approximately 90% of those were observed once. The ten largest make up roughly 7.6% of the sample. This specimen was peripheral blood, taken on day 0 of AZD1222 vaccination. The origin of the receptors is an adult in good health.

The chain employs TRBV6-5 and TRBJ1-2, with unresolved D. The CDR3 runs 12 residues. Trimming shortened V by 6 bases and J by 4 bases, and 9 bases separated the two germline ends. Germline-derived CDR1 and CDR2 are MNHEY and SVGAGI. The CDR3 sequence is CASSRGGYGYTF. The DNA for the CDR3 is TGTGCCAGCAGCCGAGGAGGCTATGGCTACACCTTC.

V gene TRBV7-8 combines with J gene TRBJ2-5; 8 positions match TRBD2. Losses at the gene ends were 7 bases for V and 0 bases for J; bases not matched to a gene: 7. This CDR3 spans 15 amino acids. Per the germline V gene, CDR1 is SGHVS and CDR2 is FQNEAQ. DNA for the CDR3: TGTGCCAGCAACGCGGGGGGACCTAACCAAGAGACCCAGTACTTC. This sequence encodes CASNAGGPNQETQYF. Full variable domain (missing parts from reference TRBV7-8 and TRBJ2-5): GAGVSQSPRYKVAKRGQDVALRCDPISGHVSLFWYQQALGQGPEFLTYFQNEAQLDKSGLPSDRFFAERPEGSVSTLKIQRTQQEDSAVYLCASNAGGPNQETQYFGPGTRLLVL.

The CDR3 region has the DNA TGTGCCAGCAGCTCCCCCTCGGGAGTACAGGGGGCATTAGGTGGGGCTTTCTTT. It specifies CASSSPSGVQGALGGAFF. V and J are TRBV11-2 and TRBJ1-1; TRBD1 aligns across 9 bases. CDR1 is SGHAT, CDR2 FQNNGV, per germline. V was pared by 4 bases and J by 11 bases, with 23 bases of the junction left unmatched. CDR3 size: 18 residues.

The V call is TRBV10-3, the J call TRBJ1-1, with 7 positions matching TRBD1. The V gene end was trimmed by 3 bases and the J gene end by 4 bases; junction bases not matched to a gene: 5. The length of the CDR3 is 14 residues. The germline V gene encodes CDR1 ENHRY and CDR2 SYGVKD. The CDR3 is CAISERTGPTEAFF. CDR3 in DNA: TGTGCCATCAGTGAAAGGACAGGTCCCACTGAAGCTTTCTTT.

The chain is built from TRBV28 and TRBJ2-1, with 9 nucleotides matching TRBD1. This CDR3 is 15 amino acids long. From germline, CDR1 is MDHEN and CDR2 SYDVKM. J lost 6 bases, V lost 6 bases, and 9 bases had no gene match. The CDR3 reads CASSLRDRALNEQFF. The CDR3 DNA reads TGTGCCAGCAGCCTCCGGGACAGGGCTCTCAATGAGCAGTTCTTC.

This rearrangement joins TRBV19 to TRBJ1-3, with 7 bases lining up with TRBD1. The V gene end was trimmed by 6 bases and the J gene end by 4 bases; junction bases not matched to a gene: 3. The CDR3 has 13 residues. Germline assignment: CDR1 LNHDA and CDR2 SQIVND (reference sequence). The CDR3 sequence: CASSDRVGNTIYF. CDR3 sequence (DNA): TGTGCCAGTAGCGACAGGGTCGGAAACACCATATATTTT. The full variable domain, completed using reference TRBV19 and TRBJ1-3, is DGGITQSPKYLFRKEGQNVTLSCEQNLNHDAMYWYRQDPGQGLRLIYYSQIVNDFQKGDIAEGYSVSREKKESFPLTVTSAQKNPTAFYLCASSDRVGNTIYFGEGSWLTVV.

The CDR3 reads CASSLTGGEQYF. In DNA, the CDR3 is TGCGCCAGCAGCCTTACAGGGGGCGAGCAGTACTTC. This chain joins TRBV5-1 and TRBJ2-7; TRBD1 matches at 8 bases. CDR1 and CDR2 (germline): SGHRS, YFSETQ. CDR3 size: 12 residues. V lost 4 bases, J lost 6 bases, and 3 bases stayed unmatched.

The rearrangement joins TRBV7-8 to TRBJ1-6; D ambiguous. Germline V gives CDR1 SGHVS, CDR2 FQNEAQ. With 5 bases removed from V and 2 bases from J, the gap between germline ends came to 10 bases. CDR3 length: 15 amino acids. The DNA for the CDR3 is TGTGCCAGCAGCCCGCGAGTCACCTATAATTCACCCCTCCACTTT. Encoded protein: CASSPRVTYNSPLHF.

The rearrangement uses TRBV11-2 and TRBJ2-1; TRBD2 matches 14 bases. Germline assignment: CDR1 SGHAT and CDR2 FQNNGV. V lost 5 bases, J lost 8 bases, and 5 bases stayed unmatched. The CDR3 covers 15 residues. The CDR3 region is CASSPGLAGGYEQFF. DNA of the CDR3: TGTGCCAGCAGCCCCGGACTAGCGGGGGGCTATGAGCAGTTCTTC.

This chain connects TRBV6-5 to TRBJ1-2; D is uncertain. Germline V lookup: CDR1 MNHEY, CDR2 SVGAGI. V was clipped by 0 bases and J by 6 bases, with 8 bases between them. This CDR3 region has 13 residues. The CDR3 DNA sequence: TGTGCCAGCAGTTACTCGATACGGGATGGCTACACCTTC. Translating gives CASSYSIRDGYTF.

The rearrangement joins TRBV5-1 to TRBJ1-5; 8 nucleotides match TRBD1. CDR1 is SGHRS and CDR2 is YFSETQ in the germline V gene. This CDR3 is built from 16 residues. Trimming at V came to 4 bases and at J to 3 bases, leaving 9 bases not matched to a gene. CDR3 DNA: TGCGCCAGCAGCCCCAGCACAGGGGGATACAATCAGCCCCAGCATTTT. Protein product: CASSPSTGGYNQPQHF.

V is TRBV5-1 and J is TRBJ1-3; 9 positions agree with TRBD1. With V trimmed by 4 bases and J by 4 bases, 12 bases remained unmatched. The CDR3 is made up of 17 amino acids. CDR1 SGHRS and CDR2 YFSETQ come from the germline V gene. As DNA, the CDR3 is TGCGCCAGCAGCGTCGGGACAGGGAGCTCTGTAGGAAACACCATATATTTT. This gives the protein CASSVGTGSSVGNTIYF.

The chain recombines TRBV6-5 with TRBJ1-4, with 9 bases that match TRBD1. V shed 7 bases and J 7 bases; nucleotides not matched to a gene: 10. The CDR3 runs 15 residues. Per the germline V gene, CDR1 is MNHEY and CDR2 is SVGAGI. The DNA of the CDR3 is TGTGCCAGCACCCCCGACAGGGGGGTTCGTGAAAAACTGTTTTTT. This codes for CASTPDRGVREKLFF.

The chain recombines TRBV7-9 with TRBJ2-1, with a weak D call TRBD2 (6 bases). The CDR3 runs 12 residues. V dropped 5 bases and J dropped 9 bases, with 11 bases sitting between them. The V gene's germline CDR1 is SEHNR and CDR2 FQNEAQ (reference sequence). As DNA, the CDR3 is TGTGCCAGCAGCCTCGGAGGGTTTGAGCAGTTCTTC. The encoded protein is CASSLGGFEQFF.

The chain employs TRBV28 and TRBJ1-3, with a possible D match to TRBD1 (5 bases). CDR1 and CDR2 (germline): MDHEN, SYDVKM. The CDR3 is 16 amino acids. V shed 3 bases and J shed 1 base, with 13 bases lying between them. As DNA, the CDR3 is TGTGCCAGCAGTTTGCCGGGGGGAGGGTCTGGAAACACCATATATTTT. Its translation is CASSLPGGGSGNTIYF.

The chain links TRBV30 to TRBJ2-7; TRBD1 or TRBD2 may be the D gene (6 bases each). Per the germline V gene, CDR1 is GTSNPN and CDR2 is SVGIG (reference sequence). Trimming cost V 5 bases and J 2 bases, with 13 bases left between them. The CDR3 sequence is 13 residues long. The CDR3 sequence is CAWEGDWAYEQYF. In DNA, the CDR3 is TGTGCCTGGGAGGGGGACTGGGCCTACGAGCAGTACTTC. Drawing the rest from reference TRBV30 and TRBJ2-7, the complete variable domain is SQTIHQWPATLVQPVGSPLSLECTVEGTSNPNLYWYRQAAGRGLQLLFYSVGIGQISSEVPQNLSASRPQDRQFILSSKKLLLSDSGFYLCAWEGDWAYEQYFGPGTRLTVT.

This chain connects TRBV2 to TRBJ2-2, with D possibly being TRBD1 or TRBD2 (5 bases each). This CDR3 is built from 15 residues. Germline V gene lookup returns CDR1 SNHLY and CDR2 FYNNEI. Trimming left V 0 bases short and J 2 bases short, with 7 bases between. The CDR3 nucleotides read TGTGCCAGCAGTGAAGCGAGGGGCAACACCGGGGAGCTGTTTTTT. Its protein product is CASSEARGNTGELFF. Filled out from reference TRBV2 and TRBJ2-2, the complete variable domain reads EPEVTQTPSHQVTQMGQEVILRCVPISNHLYFYWYRQILGQKVEFLVSFYNNEISEKSEIFDDQFSVERPDGSNFTLKIRSTKLEDSAMYFCASSEARGNTGELFFGEGSRLTVL.

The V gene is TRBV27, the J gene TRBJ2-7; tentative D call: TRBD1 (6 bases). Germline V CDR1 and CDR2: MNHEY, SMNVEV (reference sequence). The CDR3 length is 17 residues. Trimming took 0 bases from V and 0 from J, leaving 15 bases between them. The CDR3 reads CASSLSSQGPRSYEQYF. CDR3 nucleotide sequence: TGTGCCAGCAGTTTATCGTCACAGGGCCCTCGCTCCTACGAGCAGTACTTC.